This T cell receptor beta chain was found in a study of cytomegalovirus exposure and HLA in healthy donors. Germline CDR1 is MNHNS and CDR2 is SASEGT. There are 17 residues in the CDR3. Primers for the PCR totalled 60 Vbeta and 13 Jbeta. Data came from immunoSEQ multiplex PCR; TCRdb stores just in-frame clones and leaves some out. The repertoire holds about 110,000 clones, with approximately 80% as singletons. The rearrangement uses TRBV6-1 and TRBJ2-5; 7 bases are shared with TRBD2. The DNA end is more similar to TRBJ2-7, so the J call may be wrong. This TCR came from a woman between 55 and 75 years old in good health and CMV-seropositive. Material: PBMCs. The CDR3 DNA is TGTGCCAGCAGTGAAAGGCTAGCGGCCCCTGAGGGGCGCGAGCAGTACTTC. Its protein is CASSERLAAPEGREQYF.